One and the same sample provided the 25 T cell receptor beta chains below, sequenced in a study of blood T cell repertoires in COVID-19. TCRdb's table, derived via immunoSEQ multiplex PCR, lists solely in-frame clones and lacks some. The profile shows fewer than 350,000 clones, around nine tenths of them singletons. Sequenced material: peripheral blood. These receptors all stem from a man between 35 and 55 years old with active or convalescent COVID-19.

V gene TRBV5-4 combines with J gene TRBJ2-2; no definite D call. CDR1 is SGHNT, CDR2 YYREEE, per germline (reference sequence). There are 13 residues in the CDR3. The V gene lost 2 bases and the J gene lost 6 bases, with 8 bases spanning the gap. The CDR3 DNA is TGTGCCAGCAGCTTCGAGAGTCCCGGGGAGCTGTTTTTT. This codes for CASSFESPGELFF.

This chain's CDR3 is CASSSGGTNYGYTF. Here the CDR3 DNA reads TGTGCCAGCAGCTCCGGGGGGACTAACTATGGCTACACCTTC. This rearrangement joins TRBV6-5 to TRBJ1-2; TRBD1 might be the D (5 bases). The CDR3 is 14 amino acids. V was pared by 6 bases and J by 0 bases, with 11 bases between. CDR1 is MNHEY, CDR2 SVGAGI, per germline.

This clone was counted a single time. The chain is built from TRBV5-4 and TRBJ1-6, with D possibly TRBD1 on 5 matching bases. The V end lost 1 base, the J end lost 6 bases, and 11 bases lay between the germline ends. This CDR3 has 15 residues. Looked up from germline, CDR1 is SGHNT and CDR2 is YYREEE (reference sequence). CDR3 in amino acids: CASSLTGRFNSPLHF. CDR3 DNA: TGTGCCAGCAGCTTGACAGGTCGTTTTAATTCACCCCTCCACTTT.

The chain uses TRBV19 and TRBJ1-5; no reliable D call. The germline gives CDR1 LNHDA, CDR2 SQIVND (reference sequence). V dropped 10 bases and J dropped 7 bases, with 17 bases sitting between them. The CDR3 runs 13 residues. The CDR3 is CATRYEGRQPQHF. The CDR3 DNA reads TGTGCCACCCGCTACGAGGGCCGGCAGCCCCAGCATTTT.

The V gene is TRBV21-1, the J gene TRBJ2-7; the table's TRBD1 call for D was not verified on the DNA. TRBV21-1 is annotated as a pseudogene. The length of the CDR3 is 16 residues. CDR3 DNA: TGTGCCAGCAGCAAAAAAAAAGGGACAACTACCTACGAGCAGTACTTC. This translates into CASSKKKGTTTYEQYF.

The chain recombines TRBV2 with TRBJ1-1, with TRBD1 matching 7 bases. Trimming at V came to 5 bases and at J to 5 bases, leaving 11 bases not matched to a gene. The germline V gene has CDR1 SNHLY and CDR2 FYNNEI. This CDR3 is 15 amino acids long. CDR3 amino acids: CASSTLKAGGTEAFF. CDR3 in DNA: TGTGCCAGCAGTACCCTGAAGGCAGGGGGGACTGAAGCTTTCTTT. The full variable domain, completed using reference TRBV2 and TRBJ1-1, is EPEVTQTPSHQVTQMGQEVILRCVPISNHLYFYWYRQILGQKVEFLVSFYNNEISEKSEIFDDQFSVERPDGSNFTLKIRSTKLEDSAMYFCASSTLKAGGTEAFFGQGTRLTVV.

The chain employs TRBV4-1 and TRBJ1-2; D gene ambiguous. Looked up from germline, CDR1 is MGHRA and CDR2 is YSYEKL. V was trimmed by 0 bases and J by 4 bases, leaving 12 bases between them. There are 15 residues in the CDR3. The CDR3 reads CASSQDLLRIYGYTF. CDR3 in DNA: TGCGCCAGCAGCCAAGATCTATTGCGGATCTATGGCTACACCTTC.

This clone was seen more than once but under ten times. The CDR3: CASSLGSSGPTQGQFF. CDR3 DNA sequence: TGTGCCAGCAGCTTGGGGTCTAGCGGACCTACCCAGGGGCAGTTCTTC. The V call is TRBV7-6, the J call TRBJ2-1; 7 bases align to TRBD2. Germline CDR1 and CDR2: SGHVS and FNYEAQ. This CDR3 has 16 amino acids. With 3 bases clipped from V and 12 bases from J, the junction kept 17 bases outside the gene matches.

The chain is built from TRBV5-1 and TRBJ2-7, with 10 bases that match TRBD1. CDR1 and CDR2 (germline): SGHRS, YFSETQ. With 3 bases clipped from V and 4 bases from J, the junction kept 13 bases outside the gene matches. The CDR3 totals 17 residues. The DNA for the CDR3 is TGCGCCAGCAGCTCCCAATGGACGACAGGGGGCTCTTACGAGCAGTACTTC. This sequence encodes CASSSQWTTGGSYEQYF.

The chain couples TRBV14 to TRBJ2-7, with 10 bases lining up with TRBD1. The CDR3 extends over 15 amino acids. V lost 4 bases to trimming and J lost 5 bases; unmatched junction nucleotides: 8. CDR1 SGHDN and CDR2 FVKESK come from the germline V gene. Here the CDR3 DNA reads TGTGCCAGCAGCCCGAGGGGACAGGGGATACACGAGCAGTACTTC. Translated: CASSPRGQGIHEQYF.

The chain employs TRBV19 and TRBJ2-7; 11 nucleotides line up with TRBD2. Germline V gene sequence: CDR1 LNHDA, CDR2 SQIVND (reference sequence). V lost 6 bases, J lost 0 bases, and 4 bases stayed unmatched. CDR3 length equals 15 residues. The CDR3 is CASSMGLAVSYEQYF. DNA of the CDR3: TGTGCCAGTAGCATGGGACTAGCGGTCTCCTACGAGCAGTACTTC.

This clone was seen a single time. The J gene is TRBJ1-1, the V gene TRBV6-6; a possible D gene is TRBD1 (5 bases). The CDR3 contains 14 residues. Germline lookup yields CDR1 MNHNY and CDR2 SVGAGI (reference sequence). V shed 0 bases and J shed 3 bases, with 8 bases lying between them. The CDR3 coding sequence is TGTGCCAGCAGTTACTCTCGGGGGGACACTGAAGCTTTCTTT. Translation gives CASSYSRGDTEAFF.

This sequence joins TRBV18 and TRBJ2-1; 11 bases line up with TRBD2. The V gene end was trimmed by 6 bases and the J gene end by 6 bases; junction bases not matched to a gene: 4. CDR3 length: 14 residues. Germline CDR1 reads KGHSH; CDR2 reads LQKENI. The CDR3 DNA reads TGTGCCAGCTCGGGACTAGCGGAAGTCAATGAGCAGTTCTTC. Its protein is CASSGLAEVNEQFF.

This chain connects TRBV6-6 to TRBJ2-5; D gene uncertain. The V end lost 2 bases, the J end lost 0 bases, and 7 bases lay between the germline ends. This CDR3 is built from 14 residues. The germline CDR1 and CDR2 sequences are MNHNY and SVGAGI (reference sequence). The CDR3 sequence is CASSYRRDQETQYF. The DNA for the CDR3 is TGTGCCAGCAGTTACCGTCGGGACCAAGAGACCCAGTACTTC.

The J gene is TRBJ1-1, the V gene TRBV9, with 8 bases identical to TRBD1. V gave up 3 bases and J gave up 6 bases; unmatched junction bases: 7. There are 14 residues in the CDR3. Per the germline V gene, CDR1 is SGDLS and CDR2 is YYNGEE. The CDR3 here is CASSAGQGASEAFF. The CDR3 DNA sequence: TGTGCCAGCAGCGCAGGGCAGGGGGCCTCTGAAGCTTTCTTT.

This sequence joins TRBV24-1 and TRBJ2-3, with TRBD2 identical over 8 bases. The germline gives CDR1 KGHDR, CDR2 SFDVKD. V was clipped by 5 bases and J by 1 base; unmatched bases: 4. The CDR3 covers 15 residues. CDR3 sequence reads: CATSASGRGTDTQYF. DNA for the CDR3: TGTGCCACCAGTGCAAGCGGGAGAGGCACAGATACGCAGTATTTT.

Concerning this clone: An end of the junction does not agree with germline; a read error may underlie this. The V call is TRBV24-1, the J call TRBJ1-5; possible D gene TRBD1, 6 bases. This CDR3 region has 14 residues. Germline values: CDR1 KGHDR, CDR2 SFDVKD. The DNA of the CDR3 is TGTGCCACCAGCCCCCGGGACACCAATCATCCCCAGCATTTT. Amino acids: CATSPRDTNHPQHF.

The chain combines TRBV19 with TRBJ2-2; maybe TRBD1 (5 bases). V lost 6 bases and J lost 8, with 19 bases in between. Germline assignment: CDR1 LNHDA and CDR2 SQIVND (reference sequence). This CDR3 comprises 15 residues. CDR3 protein: CASSRTLEAGGELFF. CDR3 coding DNA: TGTGCCAGTAGCCGGACATTAGAAGCTGGGGGGGAGCTGTTTTTT. Full variable domain (rest looked up from reference TRBV19 and TRBJ2-2): DGGITQSPKYLFRKEGQNVTLSCEQNLNHDAMYWYRQDPGQGLRLIYYSQIVNDFQKGDIAEGYSVSREKKESFPLTVTSAQKNPTAFYLCASSRTLEAGGELFFGEGSRLTVL.

The V and J genes are TRBV7-8 and TRBJ2-7; D is ambiguous. The CDR3 loop spans 13 amino acids. Germline CDR1 reads SGHVS; CDR2 reads FQNEAQ. The V gene lost 3 bases and the J gene lost 3 bases, with 9 bases spanning the gap. The CDR3 here is CASSLRRDYEQYF. The DNA of the CDR3 is TGTGCCAGCAGCTTGCGTCGAGACTACGAGCAGTACTTC.

The V call is TRBV7-9, the J call TRBJ2-5, with D tentatively TRBD2 (6 bases). The germline V and J ends were trimmed by 4 bases and 5 bases, with 14 bases remaining between them. CDR3 length: 14 residues. Germline loops: CDR1 SEHNR, CDR2 FQNEAQ (reference sequence). The CDR3 here is CASSWDSRAETQYF. DNA of the CDR3: TGTGCCAGCAGCTGGGACTCGCGTGCGGAGACCCAGTACTTC. The full variable domain, with the rest looked up from reference TRBV7-9 and TRBJ2-5, is DTGVSQNPRHKITKRGQNVTFRCDPISEHNRLYWYRQTLGQGPEFLTYFQNEAQLEKSRLLSDRFSAERPKGSFSTLEIQRTEQGDSAMYLCASSWDSRAETQYFGPGTRLLVL.

The chain links TRBV9 to TRBJ2-4, with D perhaps TRBD1 (6 bases). CDR1 is SGDLS, CDR2 YYNGEE, per germline. V dropped 0 bases and J dropped 10 bases, with 23 bases sitting between them. The CDR3 loop spans 17 amino acids. DNA for the CDR3: TGTGCCAGCAGCGTAGGGCTTCGGGACACCGTTCAGCAAATTCAGTACTTC. Protein sequence: CASSVGLRDTVQQIQYF.

The J gene is TRBJ1-2, the V gene TRBV2, with 8 positions matching TRBD1. In germline, CDR1 is SNHLY, CDR2 FYNNEI. The J segment lost 6 bases and the V segment lost 0 bases, leaving 3 bases of the junction unmatched. This CDR3 region has 14 residues. CDR3 loop: CASSEAGTGDGYTF. The CDR3 nucleotides read TGTGCCAGCAGTGAAGCCGGGACAGGAGATGGCTACACCTTC.

The chain recombines TRBV6-4 with TRBJ1-2, with D possibly matching TRBD1 (5 bases). Germline V lookup: CDR1 MRHNA, CDR2 SNTAGT. The length of the CDR3 is 16 residues. V was trimmed by 6 bases and J by 8 bases, leaving 25 bases between them. CDR3 region: CASSLTVSIPLGGYTF. The CDR3 DNA follows: TGTGCCAGCAGCCTGACAGTTAGCATTCCCCTGGGCGGCTACACCTTC.

The chain combines TRBV5-1 with TRBJ1-3; 7 nucleotides align to TRBD1. V was clipped by 0 bases and J by 3 bases; unmatched bases: 6. CDR3 size: 16 residues. In germline, CDR1 is SGHRS, CDR2 YFSETQ. In DNA, the CDR3 is TGCGCCAGCAGCTTGGACGGGCCAGGGGGTGGAAACACCATATATTTT. Translation gives CASSLDGPGGGNTIYF. The whole variable domain, remainder taken from reference TRBV5-1 and TRBJ1-3, is KAGVTQTPRYLIKTRGQQVTLSCSPISGHRSVSWYQQTPGQGLQFLFEYFSETQRNKGNFPGRFSGRQFSNSRSEMNVSTLELGDSALYLCASSLDGPGGGNTIYFGEGSWLTVV.

The chain recombines TRBV14 with TRBJ1-1; the D is unclear. CDR1 and CDR2 (germline): SGHDN, FVKESK. The V end was cut by 3 bases, the J end by 1 base, with 6 bases between. The CDR3 is 13 residues long. The CDR3 loop is CASSHTWNTEAFF. CDR3 in DNA: TGTGCCAGCAGCCACACATGGAACACTGAAGCTTTCTTT.